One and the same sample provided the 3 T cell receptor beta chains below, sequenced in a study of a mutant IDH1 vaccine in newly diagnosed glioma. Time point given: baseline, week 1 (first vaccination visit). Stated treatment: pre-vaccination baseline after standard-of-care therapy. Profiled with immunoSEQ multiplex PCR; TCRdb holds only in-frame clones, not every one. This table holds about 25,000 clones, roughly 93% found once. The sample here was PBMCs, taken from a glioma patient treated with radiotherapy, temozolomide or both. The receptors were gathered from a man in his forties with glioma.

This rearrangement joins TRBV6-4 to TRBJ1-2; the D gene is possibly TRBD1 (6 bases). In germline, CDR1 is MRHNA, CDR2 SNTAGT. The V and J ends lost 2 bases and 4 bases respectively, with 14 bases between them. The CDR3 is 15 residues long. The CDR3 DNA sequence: TGTGCCAGCAGTGACGGTTTACAGGGATTCTATGGCTACACCTTC. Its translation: CASSDGLQGFYGYTF.

CDR3 loop: CASSTSGSYGYTF. The CDR3 DNA is TGTGCCAGTAGTACGTCGGGGAGCTATGGCTACACCTTC. V and J are TRBV19 and TRBJ1-2, with D unresolved. CDR1 and CDR2 (germline): LNHDA, SQIVND (reference sequence). The CDR3 has 13 amino acids. The germline V and J ends were trimmed by 4 bases and 4 bases, with 10 bases remaining between them.

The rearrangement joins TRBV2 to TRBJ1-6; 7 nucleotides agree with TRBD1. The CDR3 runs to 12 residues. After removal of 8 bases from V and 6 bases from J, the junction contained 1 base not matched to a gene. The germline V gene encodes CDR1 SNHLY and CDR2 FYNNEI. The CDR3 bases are TGTGCCAGCGGGACAGCTAATTCACCCCTCCACTTT. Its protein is CASGTANSPLHF. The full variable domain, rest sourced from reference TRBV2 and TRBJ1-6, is EPEVTQTPSHQVTQMGQEVILRCVPISNHLYFYWYRQILGQKVEFLVSFYNNEISEKSEIFDDQFSVERPDGSNFTLKIRSTKLEDSAMYFCASGTANSPLHFGNGTRLTVT.